This is a list of T cell receptor beta chains from one sample in a study of spatial heterogeneity in lung cancer. Using its own MiXCR run on the 5' RACE reads, TCRdb lists one record per CDR3 protein. The data show about 95,000 distinct CDR3 sequences, around 8.6% seen once. Material: PBMCs, obtained at surgery. Receptors originate from a male donor with early-stage non-small cell lung cancer. Both conserved end residues are part of each CDR3. Each record gives: clone size, D gene, V gene, J gene, CDR3 DNA, CDR3 protein. The D gene is left open where the match is weak. Clone size is given for some rows only: seen once, a few or many times, or a class if the clone is expanded.

>many|-|TRBV6-1|TRBJ2-4
TGTGCCAGCAGGGACCTCGAAGCCAAAAACATTCAGTACTTC
CASRDLEAKNIQYF
>many|-|TRBV12-3/TRBV12-4|TRBJ1-3
TGTGCCAGCAGTCCTCCAGGGTCTGGAAACACCATATATTTT
CASSPPGSGNTIYF
>-|-|TRBV20-1|TRBJ1-1
TGCAGTGCTAGACAGACGAACACTGAAGCTTTCTTT
CSARQTNTEAFF
>many|-|TRBV5-1|TRBJ2-5
TGCGCCAGCAGCTTAATTGGGATCCAAGAGACCCAGTACTTC
CASSLIGIQETQYF
>few|TRBD2|TRBV28|TRBJ2-7
TGTGCCAGCAGTTTAATAGCGGGAGTCCACGAGCAGTACTTC
CASSLIAGVHEQYF
>few|-|TRBV7-2|TRBJ1-4
TGTGCCAGCAGCCTAAATGGGGAAAAACTGTTTTTT
CASSLNGEKLFF
>few|-|TRBV7-9|TRBJ2-2
TGTGCCAGCAGCCCGGGGTATCTCAGCACCGGGGAGCTGTTTTTT
CASSPGYLSTGELFF
>many|TRBD1|TRBV12-3/TRBV12-4|TRBJ2-1
TGTGCCAGCAGCCCTGGACAGGGTTACAATGAGCAGTTCTTC
CASSPGQGYNEQFF
>many|-|TRBV10-3|TRBJ2-5
TGTGCCATCAGTGAGTCCTACAGGAAAGAGACCCAGTACTTC
CAISESYRKETQYF
>many|-|TRBV7-6|TRBJ2-1
TGTGCCAGCAGCTTAGCCTGGGCAGTATACAATGAGCAGTTCTTC
CASSLAWAVYNEQFF
>many|-|TRBV10-3|TRBJ2-1
TGTGCCATCAGTGACTCAGCGCAGGGTACGAATGAGCAGTTCTTC
CAISDSAQGTNEQFF
>-|-|TRBV29-1|TRBJ2-3
TGCAGCGTTGTTTTGGACAACACAACACAGTATTTT
CSVVLDNTTQYF
>many|TRBD1|TRBV27|TRBJ2-7
TGTGCCAGCAGTAGGACAGGGCCATACGAGCAGTACTTC
CASSRTGPYEQYF
>many|-|TRBV27|TRBJ2-5
TGTGCCAGCAGTTTATCGCGAGAGACCCAGTACTTC
CASSLSRETQYF
>-|TRBD1|TRBV20-1|TRBJ2-7
TGCAGTGCTAGTCGGCAGGGGGAGTACGAGCAGTACTTC
CSASRQGEYEQYF
>-|-|TRBV2|TRBJ2-3
TGTGCCAGCACCTGGAGTAGCGGCATCACAGATACGCAGTATTTT
CASTWSSGITDTQYF
>few|-|TRBV19|TRBJ2-1
TGTGCCAGTACCGGACATACAATATACAATGAGCAGTTCTTC
CASTGHTIYNEQFF
>-|-|TRBV28|TRBJ2-1
TGTGCCAGCAGTTCGATAAACAATGAGCAGTTCTTC
CASSSINNEQFF
>-|-|TRBV28|TRBJ1-4
TGTGCCAGCAGTTTATCAGCTGAAAAACTGTTTTTT
CASSLSAEKLFF
>-|TRBD2|TRBV10-3|TRBJ2-5
TGTGCCATCGCGGCTAGCGGGAGGTTTGAGACCCAGTACTTC
CAIAASGRFETQYF
>many|TRBD1|TRBV20-1|TRBJ1-6
TGCAGTGCTAGGACAGGGGAGTCACCCCTCCACTTT
CSARTGESPLHF
>many|TRBD1|TRBV29-1|TRBJ2-5
TGCAGCGTCCGACAGGGGGCGCCGGAGACCCAGTACTTC
CSVRQGAPETQYF
>few|-|TRBV7-2|TRBJ1-2
TGTGCCAGCAGCTTAGCGGGTGGACGGGAAAGGATCGGTGGCTACACCTTC
CASSLAGGRERIGGYTF
>-|-|TRBV30|TRBJ1-5
TGTGCCTGGAGCTTGACGGGGGCAAGGAATCAGCCCCAGCATTTT
CAWSLTGARNQPQHF
>-|-|TRBV28|TRBJ2-5
TGTGCCAGCAGTCTCACTGTCCAAGAGACCCAGTACTTC
CASSLTVQETQYF
>many|TRBD2|TRBV12-3/TRBV12-4|TRBJ2-1
TGTGCCAGCAGGCCGGGACTAACCTACAATGAGCAGTTCTTC
CASRPGLTYNEQFF
>few|TRBD2|TRBV6-4|TRBJ2-7
TGTGCCAGCAGTGAGCAGAATGGCTCGGGAGGCCCGTCCCAAGAGCAGTACTTC
CASSEQNGSGGPSQEQYF
>few|-|TRBV12-3/TRBV12-4|TRBJ2-1
TGTGCCAGCAGTAGAAATGAGCAGTTCTTC
CASSRNEQFF
>-|-|TRBV21-1|TRBJ2-3
TGTGCCAGCAGCCGCCGTGCCATAGCGGGGTGTCGCACAGATACGCAGTATTTT
CASSRRAIAGCRTDTQYF
>few|-|TRBV29-1|TRBJ2-5
TGCAGCGTTAGAGGGTCTACGCTCCAAGAGACCCAGTACTTC
CSVRGSTLQETQYF
>-|TRBD1|TRBV7-9|TRBJ1-1
TGTGCCAGCAGCCGACAGGGTGAAGCTTTCTTT
CASSRQGEAFF
>many|-|TRBV2|TRBJ1-1
TGTGCCAGCAGTGCAGGGAGGAACACTGAAGCTTTCTTT
CASSAGRNTEAFF
>few|-|TRBV6-2/TRBV6-3|TRBJ2-2
TGTGCCAGCAGCCCTCTATTGCTAGGCACCGGGGAGCTGTTTTTT
CASSPLLLGTGELFF
>few|-|TRBV18|TRBJ1-5
TGTGCCAGCTCACCACCGTCCAAAAGGGGCAATCAGCCCCAGCATTTT
CASSPPSKRGNQPQHF
>many|-|TRBV11-2|TRBJ1-4
TGTGCCAGCAGTCCGAGACAGTCTGAAAAACTGTTTTTT
CASSPRQSEKLFF
>-|-|TRBV3-1|TRBJ1-3
TGTGCCAGCAGCCAAGCGGGGAACACCATATATTTT
CASSQAGNTIYF
>few|TRBD1|TRBV5-1|TRBJ2-4
TGCGCCAGCAGCTTGGGCCCGGGACAGGGAAACATTCAGTACTTC
CASSLGPGQGNIQYF
>-|-|TRBV12-3/TRBV12-4|TRBJ2-3
TGTGCCAGCAGTTCCGACCGTGGGACAGATACGCAGTATTTT
CASSSDRGTDTQYF
>many|-|TRBV5-1|TRBJ2-1
TGCGCCAGCAGCCGCGGGACAGTCCTCGACAATGAGCAGTTCTTC
CASSRGTVLDNEQFF
>few|TRBD2|TRBV4-2|TRBJ2-2
TGTGCCAGCAGCCACCTAGCGGGAGAGACCGGGGAGCTGTTTTTT
CASSHLAGETGELFF
>-|TRBD2|TRBV4-3|TRBJ2-1
TGCGCCAGCAGCAAGTATCAAGCGGGGGGGCCGGAGGAGCAGTTCTTC
CASSKYQAGGPEEQFF
>-|-|TRBV5-1|TRBJ2-7
TGCGCCAGCAGCTTGGTGGGCCCGGCGGGCTACGAGCAGTACTTC
CASSLVGPAGYEQYF
>-|-|TRBV29-1|TRBJ2-5
TGCAGCGTCAGAAATTATGAGACCCAGTACTTC
CSVRNYETQYF
>few|-|TRBV3-1|TRBJ1-6
TGTGCCAGCAGCCGGGGGACGGATAATTCACCCCTCCACTTT
CASSRGTDNSPLHF
>-|TRBD2|TRBV5-1|TRBJ2-3
TGCGCCAGCAGCTTGGAAGCGGGGGGCCTGACACCGCAGTATTTT
CASSLEAGGLTPQYF
>few|TRBD1|TRBV10-3|TRBJ1-2
TGTGCCATCAGTGAGTCGACAGGGAGGAACTATGGCTACACCTTC
CAISESTGRNYGYTF
>many|-|TRBV2|TRBJ2-1
TGTGCCAGCAGTGAAGCGGCCACCAATGAGCAGTTCTTC
CASSEAATNEQFF
>few|TRBD1|TRBV11-2|TRBJ2-5
TGTGCCAGCAGCTCCCGGGACAGGGGTAGGGAGACCCAGTACTTC
CASSSRDRGRETQYF
>few|-|TRBV29-1|TRBJ1-1
TGCAGCGCCCTCCCCCCCCCCAACACTGAAGCTTTCTTT
CSALPPPNTEAFF
>many|-|TRBV12-5|TRBJ2-3
TGTGCTAGTGGTACCACAGGGTCCACAGATACGCAGTATTTT
CASGTTGSTDTQYF